These 7 T cell receptor beta chains came from one sample sequenced in a study of identical twins. From the 5' RACE reads, TCRdb called clonotypes with MiXCR, one entry per CDR3 protein. The table records nearly 650,000 distinct CDR3 sequences, about 7.1% of them present only once. This same sample was also part of a study on yellow fever vaccine responses in identical twins.

Sequenced material: PBMCs. The receptor set was obtained from a woman aged 18 to 35 in good health.

The chain links TRBV29-1 to TRBJ2-7; D call uncertain. The V and J ends lost 6 bases and 3 bases respectively, with 12 bases between them. Germline V gene lookup returns CDR1 SQVTM and CDR2 ANQGSEA. This CDR3 spans 12 amino acids. The chain's CDR3 is CSVLSLHYEQYF. The DNA for the CDR3 is TGCAGCGTCCTCTCGCTACACTACGAGCAGTACTTC.

J is TRBJ2-5 and V is TRBV7-8; 7 positions agree with TRBD1. Germline V gene sequence: CDR1 SGHVS, CDR2 FQNEAQ. The trim removed 4 bases at V and 3 bases at J, leaving 8 bases unmatched. CDR3 length equals 15 residues. CDR3 residues: CASSSPWDSEETQYF. CDR3 nucleotides: TGTGCCAGCAGCTCTCCGTGGGACAGTGAAGAGACCCAGTACTTC.

This clonotype was observed at least ten times. The rearrangement joins TRBV5-1 to TRBJ2-1; 13 positions agree with TRBD2. The CDR3 totals 19 residues. The J segment lost 0 bases and the V segment lost 4 bases, leaving 10 bases of the junction unmatched. Germline CDR1 SGHRS, CDR2 YFSETQ. The CDR3 bases are TGCGCCAGCAGCCCCGGACTAGCGGGAGCGTCGGGCTCCTACAATGAGCAGTTCTTC. It specifies CASSPGLAGASGSYNEQFF.

This clonotype was detected many times. V and J are TRBV3-1 and TRBJ2-5, with D perhaps being TRBD1 or TRBD2 (5 bases each). V dropped 3 bases and J dropped 8 bases, with 22 bases sitting between them. Germline V CDR1 and CDR2: LGHDT, YNNKEL (reference sequence). This CDR3 region has 16 residues. The CDR3 DNA sequence: TGTGCCAGCAGCCAGGCCCCCGGGACCCAAAAGAGCACCCAGTACTTC. This gives the protein CASSQAPGTQKSTQYF.

This clonotype was seen repeatedly, ten times or more. V gene TRBV6-1 combines with J gene TRBJ2-7; 10 bases match TRBD2. The CDR3 has 15 residues. The V segment lost 5 bases and the J segment 3 bases; nucleotides outside the gene matches: 7. CDR1 and CDR2 from the germline V gene are MNHNS and SASEGT. CDR3 region: CASSPSGGAVYEQYV. CDR3 coding DNA: TGTGCCAGCAGTCCCAGCGGGGGGGCTGTCTACGAGCAGTACGTC.

This clonotype was detected once. Compared with germline, one end of the junction differs, possibly owing to a read error. The chain recombines TRBV6-5 with TRBJ2-3, with TRBD1 matching 7 bases. Germline V CDR1 and CDR2: MNHEY, SVGAGI. The CDR3 runs to 17 residues. The CDR3 DNA reads TGTGCCAGCAGTTACGGACGGACAGGAGACGGCACAGATGCGCAGTATTTT. It encodes CASSYGRTGDGTDAQYF.

This clonotype was counted ten times or more. The chain uses TRBV6-1 and TRBJ2-7; 10 bases are a match to TRBD1. Germline V gene lookup returns CDR1 MNHNS and CDR2 SASEGT. V trimming: 5 bases; J trimming: 7 bases; junction bases outside the gene matches: 14. The length of the CDR3 is 16 residues. The CDR3 reads CASSQNPGQGTREQYV. The CDR3 DNA is TGTGCCAGCAGTCAGAACCCGGGACAGGGGACGAGGGAGCAGTACGTC.